This T cell receptor beta chain comes out of a study of neurological immune-mediated disorders. The cell input for sorted libraries was some 990,000, and those cells were CD4+ or CD8+ T cells. Germline-derived CDR1 and CDR2 are GTSNPN and SVGIG (reference sequence). The ends were cut back, 2 bases at V and 4 bases at J, with 15 bases in the middle. The CDR3 spans 15 residues. Each CDR3 protein is one row after TCRdb ran MiXCR on the 5' RACE reads. The profile shows about 38,000 distinct CDR3 sequences, approximately 5% of them singletons. The material sequenced was CD4+ T cells from blood. The receptor was isolated from a man younger than 30 in good health. The chain couples TRBV30 to TRBJ1-5, with no clear D. In DNA, the CDR3 is TGTGCCTGGAGTTACGATTGGGCGGTGAATCAGCCCCAGCATTTT. It codes for CAWSYDWAVNQPQHF. The full variable domain, rest sourced from reference TRBV30 and TRBJ1-5, is SQTIHQWPATLVQPVGSPLSLECTVEGTSNPNLYWYRQAAGRGLQLLFYSVGIGQISSEVPQNLSASRPQDRQFILSSKKLLLSDSGFYLCAWSYDWAVNQPQHFGDGTRLSIL.